The 11 T cell receptor beta chains presented below share a single source sample, sequenced in a study of blood T cell repertoires in COVID-19. The method was immunoSEQ multiplex PCR; TCRdb's version includes in-frame clones alone and lacks a portion of them. The sample has tens of thousands of clones, 86% seen once; the top ten hold roughly 15%. The sample was peripheral blood. The receptors come from a man between 60 and 70 years old with active or convalescent COVID-19.

This chain uses TRBV5-1 with TRBJ1-6; D is ambiguous. V shed 0 bases and J shed 6 bases, with 7 bases lying between them. Germline V gene sequence: CDR1 SGHRS, CDR2 YFSETQ. The CDR3 contains 14 residues. CDR3: CASSLGEGNSPLHF. As DNA, the CDR3 is TGCGCCAGCAGCTTGGGGGAGGGTAATTCACCCCTCCACTTT.

On this clone: Other DNA sequences within the sample encode an identical CDR3. The genes are TRBV4-1 and TRBJ1-3; D is ambiguous. V dropped 1 base and J dropped 4 bases, with 5 bases sitting between them. The V gene's germline CDR1 is MGHRA and CDR2 YSYEKL. This CDR3 spans 13 amino acids. The DNA of the CDR3 is TGCGCCAGCAGCCAAGGGCCCGGAAACACCATATATTTT. It is translated as CASSQGPGNTIYF.

The table lists this clone with a count of one. The J gene is TRBJ1-3, the V gene TRBV2; D is uncertain. The CDR3 extends over 15 amino acids. Germline assignment: CDR1 SNHLY and CDR2 FYNNEI. V dropped 5 bases and J dropped 0 bases, with 11 bases sitting between them. The CDR3 bases are TGTGCCAGCAGTAAGGAGGGAAGCTCTGGAAACACCATATATTTT. Translation gives CASSKEGSSGNTIYF.

The chain combines TRBV30 with TRBJ2-5, with a tentative D call TRBD2 (5 bases). Germline assignment: CDR1 GTSNPN and CDR2 SVGIG (reference sequence). The CDR3 totals 16 residues. The V and J ends lost 1 base and 7 bases respectively, with 22 bases between them. CDR3 coding DNA: TGTGCCTGGAGTGCCTCCATCCCTCCGGGAAAAGTGACCCAGTACTTC. This encodes CAWSASIPPGKVTQYF.

V usage is TRBV5-4 and J usage is TRBJ2-1; 12 positions match TRBD2. The CDR3 covers 16 residues. Germline values: CDR1 SGHNT, CDR2 YYREEE (reference sequence). The J segment lost 2 bases and the V segment lost 3 bases, leaving 3 bases of the junction unmatched. CDR3 amino acids: CASSSRTSGAYNEQFF. The CDR3 region has the DNA TGTGCCAGCAGCTCAAGGACTAGCGGGGCCTACAATGAGCAGTTCTTC.

This chain joins TRBV5-1 and TRBJ2-1, with 8 positions matching TRBD2. Trimming took 6 bases from V and 7 from J; bases not matched to a gene: 9. The CDR3 consists of 14 residues. Germline values: CDR1 SGHRS, CDR2 YFSETQ. CDR3 bases: TGCGCCAGCACCGTAGCGGGGCTCTTTAATGAGCAGTTCTTC. Translation gives CASTVAGLFNEQFF.

The V call is TRBV7-9, the J call TRBJ1-2, with a tentative D call TRBD1 (5 bases). The V and J ends lost 2 bases and 1 base respectively, with 17 bases between them. This CDR3 region has 17 residues. Germline V gives CDR1 SEHNR, CDR2 FQNEAQ (reference sequence). CDR3 sequence reads: CASSLPLGRDDNYGYTF. The CDR3 DNA is TGTGCCAGCAGCTTACCCCTGGGGAGGGACGATAACTATGGCTACACCTTC.

CDR3 in DNA: TGCGCCAGCAGCTTGAGGACAGGGGACTATGGCTACACCTTC. Its translation is CASSLRTGDYGYTF. This sequence joins TRBV5-1 and TRBJ1-2; 9 bases map to TRBD1. Germline assignment: CDR1 SGHRS and CDR2 YFSETQ. The CDR3 extends over 14 amino acids. Trimming at V came to 1 base and at J to 3 bases, leaving 1 base not matched to a gene.

This clone came up once. The rearrangement uses TRBV11-2 and TRBJ1-1; no definite D call. Trimming shortened V by 8 bases and J by 4 bases, and 8 bases separated the two germline ends. The CDR3 contains 11 residues. CDR1 and CDR2 (germline): SGHAT, FQNNGV. The CDR3 sequence is CASLTVTEAFF. The CDR3 DNA reads as TGTGCCAGCCTTACGGTCACTGAAGCTTTCTTT.

As to this clone: Other DNA sequences in the sample encode the same CDR3. This sequence joins TRBV3-1 (or the pseudogene TRBV3-2) and TRBJ2-6; tentatively, D is TRBD1 (5 bases). The CDR3 has 15 amino acids. Germline CDR1 reads LGHDT; CDR2 reads YNNKEL (reference sequence). The V end lost 0 bases, the J end lost 2 bases, and 5 bases lay between the germline ends. CDR3 residues: CASSQDRAGANVLTF. The CDR3 DNA reads as TGTGCCAGCAGCCAAGACAGGGCTGGGGCCAACGTCCTGACTTTC.

The chain carries TRBV30 and TRBJ2-3; maybe TRBD2 (6 bases). This CDR3 is built from 15 residues. Germline V lookup: CDR1 GTSNPN, CDR2 SVGIG (reference sequence). V lost 0 bases and J lost 0, with 10 bases in between. CDR3 sequence (DNA): TGTGCCTGGAGTGTACTAGCTTTAAGCACAGATACGCAGTATTTT. As protein: CAWSVLALSTDTQYF.